This paragraph reports one T cell receptor (beta chain). A library of TCRbeta sequences, prepared with unique molecular identifiers, was generated. Via MiXCR, TCRdb re-called the PCR reads, giving one row per CDR3 protein. The sample contains about 360,000 distinct CDR3 sequences, about an eighth of which appear only once. There are 14 residues in the CDR3. V lost 4 bases, J lost 2 bases, and 13 bases lay in between. Germline CDR1 SGHRS, CDR2 YFSETQ. This entry belongs to a study of T-cell reconstitution after alpha-beta-depleted transplantation in children. This specimen consisted of PBMCs, obtained from the stem cell graft. The chain uses TRBV5-1 and TRBJ2-7, with TRBD1 as a possible D gene (6 bases). The TCR was taken from a human donor who donated a stem cell graft to a child with Fanconi anemia. The CDR3 DNA follows: TGCGCCAGCAGCGAGACAGGTCCTCCCTACGAGCAGTACTTC. Its translation: CASSETGPPYEQYF.